Shown below are 22 T cell receptor beta chains from a single sample sequenced in a study of blood T cell repertoires in COVID-19. TCRdb's table, derived via immunoSEQ multiplex PCR, lists solely in-frame clones and lacks some. This table has roughly 350,000 clones, 87% appearing once. Material: peripheral blood. The receptors were gathered from a woman aged 50 to 65 with COVID-19, enrolled during active disease.

The genes are TRBV14 and TRBJ1-2; weak D call: TRBD1 (5 bases). V lost 3 bases to trimming and J lost 4 bases, with 9 bases between them. Per germline, CDR1 SGHDN and CDR2 FVKESK. The length of the CDR3 is 13 residues. Written as DNA, the CDR3 is TGTGCCAGCAGCCAGGGACTGAGCTATGGCTACACCTTC. The encoded protein is CASSQGLSYGYTF.

This clone was picked up one time. CDR3 amino acids: CASSFDRTGYEQYF. For the CDR3, the DNA is TGTGCCAGCAGCTTCGACCGGACAGGCTACGAGCAGTACTTC. This chain connects TRBV6-5 to TRBJ2-7, with 7 bases that match TRBD1. Germline CDR1 reads MNHEY; CDR2 reads SVGAGI. The V gene end was trimmed by 6 bases and the J gene end by 3 bases; junction bases not matched to a gene: 8. This CDR3 contains 14 residues.

This rearrangement joins TRBV2 to TRBJ2-5; weak D call: TRBD1 (5 bases). V shed 3 bases and J shed 9 bases, with 17 bases lying between them. Germline loops: CDR1 SNHLY, CDR2 FYNNEI. This CDR3 has 14 amino acids. CDR3 bases: TGTGCCAGCAGTGAGGGGCCAACTCGTATGGCCCAGTACTTC. It codes for CASSEGPTRMAQYF. Looking up the rest from reference TRBV2 and TRBJ2-5 gives the full variable domain: EPEVTQTPSHQVTQMGQEVILRCVPISNHLYFYWYRQILGQKVEFLVSFYNNEISEKSEIFDDQFSVERPDGSNFTLKIRSTKLEDSAMYFCASSEGPTRMAQYFGPGTRLLVL.

This clone has more than one count but fewer than ten. The chain uses TRBV7-3 and TRBJ2-1; D perhaps matches TRBD1 (5 bases). Germline lookup yields CDR1 SGHTA and CDR2 FQGTGA. V was shortened by 4 bases and J by 6 bases, with 13 bases between the two germline ends. CDR3 length: 14 residues. The CDR3 coding sequence is TGTGCCAGCAGCTCCAAGGGGTTTGGCAATGAGCAGTTCTTC. Translating it yields CASSSKGFGNEQFF.

CDR3 in amino acids: CASSFAGGRPRGNNEQFF. The CDR3 coding sequence is TGTGCCAGCAGTTTCGCAGGTGGTCGGCCCCGGGGTAACAATGAGCAGTTCTTC. J is TRBJ2-1 and V is TRBV28; maybe TRBD2 (5 bases). The CDR3 loop spans 18 amino acids. The germline V gene has CDR1 MDHEN and CDR2 SYDVKM. Deletions cut 3 bases from V and 5 bases from J, with 23 bases between.

This chain joins TRBV18 and TRBJ2-2; the match to TRBD2 covers 8 bases. V shed 4 bases and J 1 base; nucleotides not matched to a gene: 11. This CDR3 region has 18 residues. The V gene's germline CDR1 is KGHSH and CDR2 LQKENI. The CDR3 nucleotides read TGTGCCAGCTCACTTACTATAGCGGGAAACCTGAACACCGGGGAGCTGTTTTTT. This encodes CASSLTIAGNLNTGELFF. Based on the CDR3 plus reference TRBV18 and TRBJ2-2, the full variable domain is NAGVMQNPRHLVRRRGQEARLRCSPMKGHSHVYWYRQLPEEGLKFMVYLQKENIIDESGMPKERFSAEFPKEGPSILRIQQVVRGDSAAYFCASSLTIAGNLNTGELFFGEGSRLTVL.

This clone appeared once. This chain joins TRBV6-2 or TRBV6-3 and TRBJ2-1, with 15 bases aligning to TRBD2. J gave up 8 bases and V 0 bases, and 17 bases lay outside the gene matches. Germline assignment: CDR1 MNHEY and CDR2 SVGEGT. The CDR3 is 21 residues long. The CDR3 region is CASSYSSQGLGTSGRIDEQFF. CDR3 nucleotide sequence: TGTGCCAGCAGTTACTCTTCCCAGGGGTTGGGGACTAGCGGGAGGATTGATGAGCAGTTCTTC.

Note on this clone: The sample contains more than one DNA sequence encoding this CDR3. The gene calls are TRBV18 and TRBJ2-1, with D maybe TRBD2 (5 bases). V was trimmed by 3 bases and J by 0 bases, leaving 9 bases between them. The CDR3 contains 15 residues. Germline V lookup: CDR1 KGHSH, CDR2 LQKENI. CDR3 nucleotide sequence: TGTGCCAGCTCACCTCTAGGGAGCTCCTACAATGAGCAGTTCTTC. As protein: CASSPLGSSYNEQFF.

The J gene is TRBJ2-5, the V gene TRBV6-2 or TRBV6-3, with 7 bases identical to TRBD1. This CDR3 comprises 15 residues. With 2 bases clipped from V and 4 bases from J, the junction kept 7 bases outside the gene matches. Germline loops: CDR1 MNHEY, CDR2 SVGEGT. Here the CDR3 DNA reads TGTGCCAGCAGTTACACCCGACAGGGCGGAGAGACCCAGTACTTC. It yields the protein CASSYTRQGGETQYF.

This chain links TRBV7-2 with TRBJ2-7; TRBD2 matches 7 bases. CDR3 length: 16 amino acids. V dropped 5 bases and J dropped 2; count of bases not matched to a gene: 12. Germline loops: CDR1 SGHTA, CDR2 FQGNSA. The CDR3, as DNA: TGTGCCAGCAGCAAGGTGGTGGGCGGGAGCCCCTACGAGCAGTACTTC. This gives the protein CASSKVVGGSPYEQYF.

This chain links TRBV29-1 with TRBJ2-5; unclear D gene. Germline V CDR1 and CDR2: SQVTM, ANQGSEA. Trimming pared 3 bases from V and 10 bases from J, leaving 12 bases between. The CDR3 is 11 residues long. CDR3 sequence: CSVDSLKHQYF. DNA for the CDR3: TGCAGCGTTGATAGCCTAAAGCACCAGTACTTC.

CDR3 DNA sequence: TGTGCCAGTAGGATGACAGGGGCCGGAGGGACTGAAGCTTTCTTT. Its translation: CASRMTGAGGTEAFF. V usage is TRBV19 and J usage is TRBJ1-1, with 8 bases matching TRBD1. Trimming cost V 6 bases and J 5 bases; bases outside gene matches: 11. The CDR3 totals 15 residues. CDR1 and CDR2 from the germline V gene are LNHDA and SQIVND (reference sequence).

This sequence joins TRBV6-5 and TRBJ2-2; TRBD2 is a possible D gene (6 bases). This CDR3 contains 15 residues. With 7 bases removed from V and 3 bases from J, the gap between germline ends came to 15 bases. Germline V CDR1 and CDR2: MNHEY, SVGAGI. In DNA, the CDR3 is TGTGCCAGCACCCCGGGACTTACTGACACCGGGGAGCTGTTTTTT. It codes for CASTPGLTDTGELFF.

The genes are TRBV19 and TRBJ1-5; maybe TRBD1 (5 bases). Trimming took off 2 bases at V and 5 bases at J, with 16 bases between the two ends. From germline, CDR1 is LNHDA and CDR2 SQIVND (reference sequence). This CDR3 is built from 16 residues. The CDR3 nucleotides are TGTGCCAGTAGTATAATATCTCGGGGGAGTTATCAGCCCCAGCATTTT. Residues: CASSIISRGSYQPQHF.

The chain links TRBV27 to TRBJ1-5, with 8 bases aligning to TRBD1. The CDR3 has 15 amino acids. Trimming cost V 3 bases and J 2 bases; bases outside gene matches: 3. The germline CDR1 and CDR2 sequences are MNHEY and SMNVEV (reference sequence). This chain's CDR3 is CASSFQGAGNQPQHF. As DNA, the CDR3 is TGTGCCAGCAGTTTTCAGGGGGCCGGCAATCAGCCCCAGCATTTT.

The chain employs TRBV7-9 and TRBJ2-7; 9 bases map to TRBD1. The germline V gene has CDR1 SEHNR and CDR2 FQNEAQ (reference sequence). The CDR3 sequence is 14 residues long. V shed 3 bases and J 2 bases; nucleotides not matched to a gene: 2. DNA of the CDR3: TGTGCCAGCAGCTTGAGACAGGGGGCCTACGAGCAGTACTTC. Translation: CASSLRQGAYEQYF.

This rearrangement joins TRBV30 to TRBJ2-1; TRBD2 aligns across 12 bases. The V gene end was trimmed by 0 bases and the J gene end by 3 bases; junction bases not matched to a gene: 3. Looked up from germline, CDR1 is GTSNPN and CDR2 is SVGIG (reference sequence). The CDR3 totals 16 residues. CDR3 sequence reads: CAWSVMGLAGYNEQFF. In DNA, the CDR3 is TGTGCCTGGAGTGTAATGGGACTAGCGGGCTACAATGAGCAGTTCTTC.

V gene TRBV9 combines with J gene TRBJ2-7; D may be TRBD1 (7 bases). CDR1 is SGDLS and CDR2 is YYNGEE in the germline V gene. V lost 0 bases, J lost 2 bases, and 9 bases lay in between. The CDR3 covers 14 residues. The CDR3 is CASSVARGAYEQYF. The CDR3 DNA sequence: TGTGCCAGCAGCGTAGCCAGGGGGGCCTACGAGCAGTACTTC.

This clone came up a few times. V is TRBV2 and J is TRBJ2-1; 9 bases fit TRBD1. V lost 6 bases and J lost 6; bases outside the gene matches: 3. The CDR3 covers 13 residues. Looked up from germline, CDR1 is SNHLY and CDR2 is FYNNEI. The CDR3 is CASRGQGGNEQFF. Here the CDR3 DNA reads TGTGCCAGCAGGGGACAGGGCGGCAATGAGCAGTTCTTC.

This chain joins TRBV7-9 and TRBJ2-7, with 12 nucleotides matching TRBD2. This CDR3 is built from 16 residues. Trimming removed 5 bases from V and 7 bases from J; junction bases left unmatched: 12. The germline gives CDR1 SEHNR, CDR2 FQNEAQ (reference sequence). This chain's CDR3 is CASSPRLAGARGEQYF. CDR3 bases: TGTGCCAGCAGCCCCAGACTAGCGGGAGCACGGGGGGAGCAGTACTTC.

The CDR3 bases are TGTGCCAGCAGTCAAAATTCGGACAGGCCAGGGGAAACCGGGGAGCTGTTTTTT. Translated, it gives CASSQNSDRPGETGELFF. The chain combines TRBV6-2 or TRBV6-3 with TRBJ2-2; 7 positions agree with TRBD1. There are 18 residues in the CDR3. V gave up 5 bases and J gave up 5 bases; unmatched junction bases: 17. Per the germline V gene, CDR1 is MNHEY and CDR2 is SVGEGT.

The chain combines TRBV15 with TRBJ1-2; 8 bases line up with TRBD1. The CDR3 spans 15 residues. Trimming took 3 bases from V and 4 from J; bases not matched to a gene: 7. Germline V gene sequence: CDR1 LNHNV, CDR2 YYDKDF (reference sequence). CDR3 DNA sequence: TGTGCCACCAGCAGTAGGGGCAGGGGGCCCTATGGCTACACCTTC. Its protein is CATSSRGRGPYGYTF.